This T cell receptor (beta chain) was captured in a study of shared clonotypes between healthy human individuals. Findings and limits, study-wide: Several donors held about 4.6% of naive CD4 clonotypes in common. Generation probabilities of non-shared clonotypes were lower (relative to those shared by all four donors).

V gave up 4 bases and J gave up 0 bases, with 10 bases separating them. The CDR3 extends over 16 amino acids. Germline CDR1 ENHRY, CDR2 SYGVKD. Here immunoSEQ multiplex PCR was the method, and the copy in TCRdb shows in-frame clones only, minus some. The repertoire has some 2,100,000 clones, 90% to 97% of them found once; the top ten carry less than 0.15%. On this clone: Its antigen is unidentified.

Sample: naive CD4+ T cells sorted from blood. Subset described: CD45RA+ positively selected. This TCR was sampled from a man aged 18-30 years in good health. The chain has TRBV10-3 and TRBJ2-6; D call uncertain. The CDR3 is CAISVGDTSGANVLTF. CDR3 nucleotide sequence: TGTGCCATCAGTGTTGGAGACACCTCTGGGGCCAACGTCCTGACTTTC.